These T cell receptor beta chains were read from a single sample in a study of cytomegalovirus exposure and HLA in healthy donors. Sequenced by immunoSEQ multiplex PCR; TCRdb stores in-frame clones only, minus some. This sample has fewer than 300,000 clones, with more than 80% found just once. Sequencing was done on a sample of PBMCs. Receptors originate from a man in his forties or fifties in good health and CMV-seropositive. Both conserved end residues are part of each CDR3. The D gene is left open where the match is weak. Not all rows give a size; the values are once, few, many and, for expanded clones, a class.

clone_size,j_call,d_call,v_call,cdr3_nt,cdr3_aa
-,TRBJ2-3,-,TRBV4-3,TGCGCCAGCAGCCAAGATGGGACTAGCACAGATACGCAGTATTTT,CASSQDGTSTDTQYF
-,TRBJ1-2,-,TRBV20-1,TGCAGTGCTACCGGGACAAATGGCTACACCTTC,CSATGTNGYTF
-,TRBJ2-4,TRBD1,TRBV29-1,TGCAGCGTTGAAGACACCGGACAGGGGTACATTCAGTACTTC,CSVEDTGQGYIQYF
-,TRBJ2-5,-,TRBV5-1,TGCGCCAGCAGCCCCGGACAGCTCACCCCGTACCAAGAGACCCAGTACTTC,CASSPGQLTPYQETQYF
-,TRBJ2-7,-,TRBV29-1,TGCAGCGTTGAACAGGGTTTTCGCTACGAGCAGTACTTC,CSVEQGFRYEQYF
-,TRBJ1-2,-,TRBV7-2,TGTGCCAGCAGCTTCGGGGGGGCTGGAGGCTACACCTTC,CASSFGGAGGYTF
once,TRBJ2-7,TRBD1,TRBV6-1,TGTGCCAGCAGATCGACAGGGGGCACGGCTCAGCAGTACTTC,CASRSTGGTAQQYF
-,TRBJ2-1,TRBD1,TRBV6-5,TGTGCCAGCATCGACCGGGACAGGGCTGAAAATGAGCAGTTCTTC,CASIDRDRAENEQFF
-,TRBJ1-6,-,TRBV30,TGTGCCTGGAGGGGGGCAGGACGCTCCTATAATTCACCCCTCCACTTT,CAWRGAGRSYNSPLHF
-,TRBJ1-1,-,TRBV7-3,TGTGCCAGCAGCCCAGGGGCGGGCACTGAAGCTTTCTTT,CASSPGAGTEAFF
-,TRBJ2-1,-,TRBV28,TGTGCCAGCAAGGTTACAGGTAGGAATGAGCAGTTCTTC,CASKVTGRNEQFF
-,TRBJ1-3,-,TRBV28,TGTGCCAGCAGCGGGCGGGGATTTTATTTT,CASSGRGFYF
-,TRBJ2-7,-,TRBV1,TGCACCAGCAGCCAAGATCGGGGACTAGCGGCATCCTACGAGCAGTACTTC,CTSSQDRGLAASYEQYF
once,TRBJ2-7,-,TRBV11-2,TGTGCCAGCAGCTTTCCCGGACAGTTTATATCCTACGAGCAGTACTTC,CASSFPGQFISYEQYF
-,TRBJ1-1,-,TRBV14,TGTGCCAGCAGCCAACGGTGGAGAGGGAACACTGAAGCTTTCTTT,CASSQRWRGNTEAFF
-,TRBJ2-7,TRBD1,TRBV27,TGTGCCAGCAGTTGGACAGGGGGAACGGGGGAGCAGTACTTC,CASSWTGGTGEQYF
-,TRBJ2-1,TRBD2,TRBV5-1,TGCGCCAGCAGCGTGGGACTAGCGGGATCCAATGAGCAGTTCTTC,CASSVGLAGSNEQFF
-,TRBJ1-1,TRBD1,TRBV28,TGTGCCAGCAGGGAATGGACAGGCCCCACCCCGAACACTGAAGCTTTCTTT,CASREWTGPTPNTEAFF
-,TRBJ2-1,TRBD2,TRBV7-3,TGTGCCAGCAGCCGGGGACTAAGGGAATACAATGAGCAGTTCTTC,CASSRGLREYNEQFF
-,TRBJ2-2,-,TRBV20-1,TGCAGTGTCCCCTACACCGGGGAGCTGTTTTTT,CSVPYTGELFF